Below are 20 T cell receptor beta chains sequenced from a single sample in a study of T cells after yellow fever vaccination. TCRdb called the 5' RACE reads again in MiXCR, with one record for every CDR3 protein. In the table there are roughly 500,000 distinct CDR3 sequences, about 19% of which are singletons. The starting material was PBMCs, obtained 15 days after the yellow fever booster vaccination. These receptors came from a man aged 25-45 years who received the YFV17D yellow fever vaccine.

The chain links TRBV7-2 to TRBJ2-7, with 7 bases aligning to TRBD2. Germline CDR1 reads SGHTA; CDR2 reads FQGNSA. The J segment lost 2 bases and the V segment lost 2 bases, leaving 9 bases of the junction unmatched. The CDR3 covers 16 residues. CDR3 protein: CASSLLSGIPTYEQYF. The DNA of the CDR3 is TGTGCCAGCAGCTTACTCAGCGGGATCCCTACCTACGAGCAGTACTTC.

CDR3 sequence: CASPAGQGDTGELFF. CDR3 nucleotide sequence: TGCGCCAGCCCCGCGGGCCAGGGGGACACCGGGGAGCTGTTTTTT. The chain employs TRBV5-1 and TRBJ2-2; 7 bases are a match to TRBD1. CDR1 and CDR2 from the germline V gene are SGHRS and YFSETQ. The junction had 9 bases not matched to a gene; V was cut back by 7 bases and J by 3 bases. CDR3 size: 15 residues.

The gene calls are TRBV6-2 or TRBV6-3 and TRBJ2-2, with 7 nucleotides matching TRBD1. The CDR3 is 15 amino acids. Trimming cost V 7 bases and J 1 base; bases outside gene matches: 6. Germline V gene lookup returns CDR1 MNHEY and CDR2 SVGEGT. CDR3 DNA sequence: TGTGCCAGCATGTTGGGACAGCAGAACACCGGGGAGCTGTTTTTT. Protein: CASMLGQQNTGELFF.

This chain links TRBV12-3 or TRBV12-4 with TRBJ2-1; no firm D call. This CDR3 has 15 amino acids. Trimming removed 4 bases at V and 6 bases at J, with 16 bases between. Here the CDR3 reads CASSSYPAQRNEQFF. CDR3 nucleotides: TGTGCCAGCAGTTCCTATCCTGCGCAGCGCAATGAGCAGTTCTTC.

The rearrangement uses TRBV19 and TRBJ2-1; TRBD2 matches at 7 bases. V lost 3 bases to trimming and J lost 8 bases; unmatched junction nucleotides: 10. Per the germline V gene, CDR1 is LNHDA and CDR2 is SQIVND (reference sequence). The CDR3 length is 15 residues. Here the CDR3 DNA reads TGTGCCAGTAGTATGGGACGCGGGAGATGGGATGAGCAGTTCTTC. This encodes CASSMGRGRWDEQFF. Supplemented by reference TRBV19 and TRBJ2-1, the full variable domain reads DGGITQSPKYLFRKEGQNVTLSCEQNLNHDAMYWYRQDPGQGLRLIYYSQIVNDFQKGDIAEGYSVSREKKESFPLTVTSAQKNPTAFYLCASSMGRGRWDEQFFGPGTRLTVL.

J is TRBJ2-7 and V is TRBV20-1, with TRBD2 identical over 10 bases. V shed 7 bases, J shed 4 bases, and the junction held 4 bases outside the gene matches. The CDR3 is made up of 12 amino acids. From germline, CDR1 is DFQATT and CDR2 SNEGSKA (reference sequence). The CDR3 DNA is TGCAGTGTAGCGGGGGGTAGGTACGAGCAGTACTTC. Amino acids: CSVAGGRYEQYF.

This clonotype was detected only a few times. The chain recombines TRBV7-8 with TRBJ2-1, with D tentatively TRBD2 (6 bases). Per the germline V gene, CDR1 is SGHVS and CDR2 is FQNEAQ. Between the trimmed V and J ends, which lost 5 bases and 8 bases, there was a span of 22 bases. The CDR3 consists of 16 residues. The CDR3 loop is CASSPGGSAPADEQFF. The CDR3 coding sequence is TGTGCCAGCAGCCCCGGGGGTAGCGCCCCTGCGGATGAGCAGTTCTTC.

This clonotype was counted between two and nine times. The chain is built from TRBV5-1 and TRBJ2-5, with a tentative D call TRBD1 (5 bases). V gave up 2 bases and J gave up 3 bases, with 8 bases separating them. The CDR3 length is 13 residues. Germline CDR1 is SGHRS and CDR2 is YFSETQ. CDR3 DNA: TGCGCCAGCAGCTTCCAGACAGAAGAGACCCAGTACTTC. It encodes CASSFQTEETQYF.

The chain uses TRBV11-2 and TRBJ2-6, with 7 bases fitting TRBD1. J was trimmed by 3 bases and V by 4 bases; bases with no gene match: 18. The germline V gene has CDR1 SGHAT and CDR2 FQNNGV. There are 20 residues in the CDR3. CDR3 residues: CASSSLQTGLRGSGANVLTF. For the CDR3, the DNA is TGTGCCAGCAGCTCCTTGCAGACAGGGCTTCGAGGAAGTGGGGCCAACGTCCTGACTTTC. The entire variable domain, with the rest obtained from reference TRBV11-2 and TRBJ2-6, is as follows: EAGVAQSPRYKIIEKRQSVAFWCNPISGHATLYWYQQILGQGPKLLIQFQNNGVVDDSQLPKDRFSAERLKGVDSTLKIQPAKLEDSAVYLCASSSLQTGLRGSGANVLTFGAGSRLTVL.

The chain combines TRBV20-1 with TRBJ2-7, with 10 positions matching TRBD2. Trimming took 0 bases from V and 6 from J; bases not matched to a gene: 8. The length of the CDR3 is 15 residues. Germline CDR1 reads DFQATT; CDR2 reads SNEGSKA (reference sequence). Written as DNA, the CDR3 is TGCAGTGCTAGAGAGACCGGGACTAGCGCCAGCGAGCAGTACTTC. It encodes CSARETGTSASEQYF.

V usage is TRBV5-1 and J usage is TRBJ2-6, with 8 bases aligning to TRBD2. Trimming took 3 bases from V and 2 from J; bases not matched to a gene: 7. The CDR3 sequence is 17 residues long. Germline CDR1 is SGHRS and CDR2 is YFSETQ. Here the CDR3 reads CASSSEREIAGANVLTF. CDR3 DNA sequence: TGCGCCAGCAGCTCTGAGCGGGAGATCGCTGGGGCCAACGTCCTGACTTTC.

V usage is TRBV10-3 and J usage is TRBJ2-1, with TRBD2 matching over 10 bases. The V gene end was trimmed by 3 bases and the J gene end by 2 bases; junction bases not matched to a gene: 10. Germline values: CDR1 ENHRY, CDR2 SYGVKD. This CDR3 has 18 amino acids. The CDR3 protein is CAISDPGLADNPYNEQFF. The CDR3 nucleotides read TGTGCCATCAGTGATCCCGGACTAGCGGACAATCCCTACAATGAGCAGTTCTTC.

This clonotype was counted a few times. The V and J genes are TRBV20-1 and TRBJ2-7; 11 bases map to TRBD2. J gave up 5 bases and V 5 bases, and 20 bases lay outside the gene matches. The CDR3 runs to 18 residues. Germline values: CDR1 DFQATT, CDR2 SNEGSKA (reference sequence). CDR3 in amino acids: CSASPSRTSGWARDEQYF. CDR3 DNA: TGCAGTGCTTCCCCCTCTAGGACTAGCGGGTGGGCTAGGGACGAGCAGTACTTC.

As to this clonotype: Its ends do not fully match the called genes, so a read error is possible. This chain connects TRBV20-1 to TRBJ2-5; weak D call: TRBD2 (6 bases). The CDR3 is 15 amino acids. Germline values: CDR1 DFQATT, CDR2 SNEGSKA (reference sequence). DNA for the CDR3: TGCTGTGCTAGAGATCTTGGGGGGAAGCAAGAGACCCAGTACTTC. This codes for CCARDLGGKQETQYF.

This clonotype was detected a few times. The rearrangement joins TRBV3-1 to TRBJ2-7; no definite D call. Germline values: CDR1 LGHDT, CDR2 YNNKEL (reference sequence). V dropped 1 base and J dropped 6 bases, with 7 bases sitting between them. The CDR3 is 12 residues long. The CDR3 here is CASSQVTREQYF. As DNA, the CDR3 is TGTGCCAGCAGCCAAGTTACGCGCGAGCAGTACTTC.

CDR3 protein: CASSLGSIPGGRQETQYF. Here the CDR3 DNA reads TGTGCCAGCAGTTTAGGGAGTATCCCGGGGGGTAGGCAAGAGACCCAGTACTTC. This sequence joins TRBV12-3 or TRBV12-4 and TRBJ2-5; 7 bases agree with TRBD2. Trimming at V came to 1 base and at J to 2 bases, leaving 13 bases not matched to a gene. The CDR3 covers 18 residues.

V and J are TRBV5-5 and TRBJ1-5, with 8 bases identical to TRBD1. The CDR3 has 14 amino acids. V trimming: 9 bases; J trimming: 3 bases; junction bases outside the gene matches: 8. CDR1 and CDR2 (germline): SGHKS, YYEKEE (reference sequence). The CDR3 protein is CATSRTGINQPQHF. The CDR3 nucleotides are TGTGCCACTTCGCGGACAGGGATCAATCAGCCCCAGCATTTT.

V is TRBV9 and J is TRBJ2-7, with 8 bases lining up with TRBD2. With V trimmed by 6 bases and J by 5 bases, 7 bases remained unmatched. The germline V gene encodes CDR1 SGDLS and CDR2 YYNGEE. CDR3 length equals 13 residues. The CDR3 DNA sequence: TGTGCCAGCACTCCCGGGACTAGTCACGAGCAGTACTTC. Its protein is CASTPGTSHEQYF.

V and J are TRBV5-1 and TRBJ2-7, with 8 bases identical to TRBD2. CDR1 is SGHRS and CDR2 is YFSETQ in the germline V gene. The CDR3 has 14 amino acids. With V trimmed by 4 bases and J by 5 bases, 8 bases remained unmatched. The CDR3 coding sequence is TGCGCCAGCAGCCATCGGGGGGGGGCTAACGAGCAGTACTTC. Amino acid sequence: CASSHRGGANEQYF. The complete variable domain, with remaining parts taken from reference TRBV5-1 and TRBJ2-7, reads KAGVTQTPRYLIKTRGQQVTLSCSPISGHRSVSWYQQTPGQGLQFLFEYFSETQRNKGNFPGRFSGRQFSNSRSEMNVSTLELGDSALYLCASSHRGGANEQYFGPGTRLTVT.

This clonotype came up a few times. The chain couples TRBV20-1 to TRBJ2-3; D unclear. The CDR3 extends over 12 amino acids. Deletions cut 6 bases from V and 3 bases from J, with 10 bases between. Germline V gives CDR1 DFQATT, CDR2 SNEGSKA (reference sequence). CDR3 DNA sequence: TGCAGTGCCCTAGTTGGTACAGATACGCAGTATTTT. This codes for CSALVGTDTQYF.